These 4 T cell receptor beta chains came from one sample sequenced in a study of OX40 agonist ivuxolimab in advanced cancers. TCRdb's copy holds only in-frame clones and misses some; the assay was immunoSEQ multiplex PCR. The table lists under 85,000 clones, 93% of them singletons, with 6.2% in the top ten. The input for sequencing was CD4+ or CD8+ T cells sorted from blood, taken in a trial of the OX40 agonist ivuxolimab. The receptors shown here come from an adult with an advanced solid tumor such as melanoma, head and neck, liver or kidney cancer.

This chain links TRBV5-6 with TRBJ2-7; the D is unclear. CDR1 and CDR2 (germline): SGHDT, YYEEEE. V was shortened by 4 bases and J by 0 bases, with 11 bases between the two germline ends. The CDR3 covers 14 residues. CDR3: CASSRSPSSYEQYF. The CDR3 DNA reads TGTGCCAGCAGCCGCAGCCCGAGCTCCTACGAGCAGTACTTC. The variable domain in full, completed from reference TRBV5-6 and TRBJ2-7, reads DAGVTQSPTHLIKTRGQQVTLRCSPKSGHDTVSWYQQALGQGPQFIFQYYEEEERQRGNFPDRFSGHQFPNYSSELNVNALLLGDSALYLCASSRSPSSYEQYFGPGTRLTVT.

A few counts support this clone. DNA for the CDR3: TGTGCCAGCAGCGGACAGGGGGCGGGTGAAGCTTTCTTT. Protein sequence: CASSGQGAGEAFF. This chain connects TRBV9 to TRBJ1-1; the match to TRBD1 covers 10 bases. The CDR3 sequence is 13 residues long. Germline V CDR1 and CDR2: SGDLS, YYNGEE. J gave up 7 bases and V 3 bases, and 3 bases lay outside the gene matches. Full variable domain (rest looked up from reference TRBV9 and TRBJ1-1): DSGVTQTPKHLITATGQRVTLRCSPRSGDLSVYWYQQSLDQGLQFLIQYYNGEERAKGNILERFSAQQFPDLHSELNLSSLELGDSALYFCASSGQGAGEAFFGQGTRLTVV.

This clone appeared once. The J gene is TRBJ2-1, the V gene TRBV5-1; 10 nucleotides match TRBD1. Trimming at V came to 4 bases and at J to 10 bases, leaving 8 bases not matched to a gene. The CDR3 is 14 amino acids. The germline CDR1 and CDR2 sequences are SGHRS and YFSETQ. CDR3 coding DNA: TGCGCCAGCAGCATATGGGGGGACAGGGGAGAGCAGTTCTTC. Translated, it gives CASSIWGDRGEQFF.

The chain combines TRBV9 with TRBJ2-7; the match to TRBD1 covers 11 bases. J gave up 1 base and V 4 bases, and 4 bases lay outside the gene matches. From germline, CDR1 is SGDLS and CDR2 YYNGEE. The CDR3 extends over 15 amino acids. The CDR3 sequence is CASSPGTGGSYEQYF. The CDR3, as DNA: TGTGCCAGCAGCCCCGGGACAGGGGGTTCCTACGAGCAGTACTTC.